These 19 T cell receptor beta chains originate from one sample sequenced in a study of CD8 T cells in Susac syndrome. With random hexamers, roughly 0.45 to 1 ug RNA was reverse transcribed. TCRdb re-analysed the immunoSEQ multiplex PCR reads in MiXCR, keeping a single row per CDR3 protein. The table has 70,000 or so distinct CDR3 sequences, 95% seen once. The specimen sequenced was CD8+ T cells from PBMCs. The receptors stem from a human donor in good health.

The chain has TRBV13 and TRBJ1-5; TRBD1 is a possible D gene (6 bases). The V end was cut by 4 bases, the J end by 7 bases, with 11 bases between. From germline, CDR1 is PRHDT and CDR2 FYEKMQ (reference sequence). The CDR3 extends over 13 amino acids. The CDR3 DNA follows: TGTGCCAGCAGCTACAGGGTCCAGCAGCCCCAGCATTTT. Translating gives CASSYRVQQPQHF.

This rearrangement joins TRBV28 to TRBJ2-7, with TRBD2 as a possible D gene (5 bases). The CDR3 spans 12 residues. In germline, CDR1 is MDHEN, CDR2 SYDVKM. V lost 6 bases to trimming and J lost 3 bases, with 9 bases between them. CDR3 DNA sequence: TGTGCCAGCAGCCCCGGGAACTACGAGCAGTACTTC. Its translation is CASSPGNYEQYF.

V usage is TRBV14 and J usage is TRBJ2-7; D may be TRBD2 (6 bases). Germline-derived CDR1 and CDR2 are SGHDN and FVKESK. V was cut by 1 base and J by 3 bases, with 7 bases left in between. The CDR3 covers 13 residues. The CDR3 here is CASSQVGGYEQYV. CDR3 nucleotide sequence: TGTGCCAGCAGCCAAGTCGGGGGCTACGAGCAGTACGTC.

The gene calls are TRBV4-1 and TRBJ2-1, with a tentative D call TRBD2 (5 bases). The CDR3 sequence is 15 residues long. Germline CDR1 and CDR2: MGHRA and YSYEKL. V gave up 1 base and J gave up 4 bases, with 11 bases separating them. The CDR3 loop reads CASSQAEGFYNEQFF. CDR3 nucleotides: TGCGCCAGCAGCCAAGCCGAGGGATTTTACAATGAGCAGTTCTTC.

CDR3 sequence: CASSPRDRGSDIGYTF. CDR3 bases: TGTGCCAGCAGTCCGAGGGACAGGGGAAGTGATATTGGCTACACCTTC. V usage is TRBV3-1 and J usage is TRBJ1-2; 10 bases line up with TRBD1. The CDR3 runs to 16 residues. V trimming: 6 bases; J trimming: 7 bases; junction bases outside the gene matches: 14. Germline CDR1 reads LGHDT; CDR2 reads YNNKEL (reference sequence).

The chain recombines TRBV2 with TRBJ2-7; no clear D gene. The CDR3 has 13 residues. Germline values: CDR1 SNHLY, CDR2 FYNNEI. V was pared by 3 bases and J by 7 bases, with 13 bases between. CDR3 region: CASSESVPSEQYF. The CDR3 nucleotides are TGTGCCAGCAGTGAGTCGGTCCCGTCAGAGCAGTACTTC.

DNA of the CDR3: TGTGCCAGCAGCTTAGCAGGGGACTCCTACGAGCAGTACGTC. The encoded protein is CASSLAGDSYEQYV. J is TRBJ2-7 and V is TRBV7-9; the D gene is possibly TRBD1 (5 bases). V was trimmed by 0 bases and J by 0 bases, leaving 6 bases between them. The CDR3 totals 14 residues. CDR1 is SEHNR and CDR2 is FQNEAQ in the germline V gene (reference sequence).

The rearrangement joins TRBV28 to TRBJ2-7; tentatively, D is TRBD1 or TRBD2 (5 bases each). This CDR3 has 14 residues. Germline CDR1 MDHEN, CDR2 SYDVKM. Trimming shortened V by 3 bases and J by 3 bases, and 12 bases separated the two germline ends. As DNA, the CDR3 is TGTGCCAGCAGTTTTGAGGGGTTTATCTACGAGCAGTACTTC. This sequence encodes CASSFEGFIYEQYF.

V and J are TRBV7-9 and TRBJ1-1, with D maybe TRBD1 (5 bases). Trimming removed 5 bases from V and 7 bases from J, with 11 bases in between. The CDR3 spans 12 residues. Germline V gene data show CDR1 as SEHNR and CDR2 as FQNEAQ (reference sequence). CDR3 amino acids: CASSGEGFEAFF. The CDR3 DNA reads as TGTGCCAGCAGCGGGGAGGGGTTTGAAGCTTTCTTT.

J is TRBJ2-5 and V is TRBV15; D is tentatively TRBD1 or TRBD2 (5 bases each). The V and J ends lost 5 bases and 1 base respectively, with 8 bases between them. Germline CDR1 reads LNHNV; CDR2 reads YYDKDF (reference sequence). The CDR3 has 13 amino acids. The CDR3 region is CATSFGTQETQYF. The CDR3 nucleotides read TGTGCCACCAGCTTTGGGACCCAAGAGACCCAGTACTTC. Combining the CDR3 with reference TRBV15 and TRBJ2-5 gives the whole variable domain DAMVIQNPRYQVTQFGKPVTLSCSQTLNHNVMYWYQQKSSQAPKLLFHYYDKDFNNEADTPDNFQSRRPNTSFCFLDIRSPGLGDTAMYLCATSFGTQETQYFGPGTRLLVL.

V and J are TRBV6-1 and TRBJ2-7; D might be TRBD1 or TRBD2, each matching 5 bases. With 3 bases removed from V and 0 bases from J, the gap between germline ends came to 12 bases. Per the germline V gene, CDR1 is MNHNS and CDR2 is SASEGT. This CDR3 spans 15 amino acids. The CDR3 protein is CASSDYPGSSYEQYF. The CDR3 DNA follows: TGTGCCAGCAGTGATTACCCAGGGAGCTCCTACGAGCAGTACTTC.

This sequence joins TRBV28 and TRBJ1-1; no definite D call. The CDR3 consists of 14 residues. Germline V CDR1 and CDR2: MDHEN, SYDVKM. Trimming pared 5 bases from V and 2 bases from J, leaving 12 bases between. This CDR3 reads CASSHTNINTEAFF. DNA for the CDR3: TGTGCCAGCAGTCACACCAACATCAACACTGAAGCTTTCTTT.

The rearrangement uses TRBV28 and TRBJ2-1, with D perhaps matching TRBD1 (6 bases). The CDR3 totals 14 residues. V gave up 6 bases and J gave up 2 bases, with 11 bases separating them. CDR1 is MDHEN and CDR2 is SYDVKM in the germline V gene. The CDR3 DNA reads TGTGCCAGCAGCGTGGGGGACACCTACAATGAGCAGTTCTTC. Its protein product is CASSVGDTYNEQFF.

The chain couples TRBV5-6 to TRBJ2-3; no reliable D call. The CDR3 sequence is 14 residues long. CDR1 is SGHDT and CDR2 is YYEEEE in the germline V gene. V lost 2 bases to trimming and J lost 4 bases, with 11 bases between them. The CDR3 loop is CASSLPQDADTQYF. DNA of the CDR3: TGTGCCAGCAGCTTACCCCAAGATGCAGATACGCAGTATTTT. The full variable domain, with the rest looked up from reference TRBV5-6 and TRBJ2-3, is DAGVTQSPTHLIKTRGQQVTLRCSPKSGHDTVSWYQQALGQGPQFIFQYYEEEERQRGNFPDRFSGHQFPNYSSELNVNALLLGDSALYLCASSLPQDADTQYFGPGTRLTVL.

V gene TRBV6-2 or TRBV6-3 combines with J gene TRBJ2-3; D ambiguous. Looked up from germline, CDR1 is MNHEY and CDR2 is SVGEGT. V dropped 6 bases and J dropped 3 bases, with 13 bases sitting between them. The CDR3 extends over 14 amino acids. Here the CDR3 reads CASSFEDRTDTQYF. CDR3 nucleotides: TGTGCCAGCAGCTTCGAGGACCGAACAGATACGCAGTATTTT.

DNA of the CDR3: TGTGCCAGTAGTATAGGAGAGGGCAGGGAGCAGTTCTTC. Translating gives CASSIGEGREQFF. The V call is TRBV19, the J call TRBJ2-1, with D maybe TRBD2 (5 bases). This CDR3 comprises 13 residues. V lost 1 base and J lost 10, with 11 bases in between. Germline V lookup: CDR1 LNHDA, CDR2 SQIVND (reference sequence).

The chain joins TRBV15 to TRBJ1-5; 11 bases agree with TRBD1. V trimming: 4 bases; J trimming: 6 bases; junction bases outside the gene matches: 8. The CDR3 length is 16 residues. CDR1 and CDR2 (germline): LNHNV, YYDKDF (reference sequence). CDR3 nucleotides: TGTGCCACCAGCACCCGGGACAGGGGGTTCGGTCAGCCCCAGCATTTT. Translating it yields CATSTRDRGFGQPQHF.

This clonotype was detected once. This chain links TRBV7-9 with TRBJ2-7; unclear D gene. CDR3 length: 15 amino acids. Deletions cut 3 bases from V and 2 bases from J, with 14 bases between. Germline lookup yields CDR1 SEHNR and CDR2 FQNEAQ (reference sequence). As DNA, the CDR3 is TGTGCCAGCAGCTTGGGTCCTGGATTCGCCTACGAGCAGTACTTC. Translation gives CASSLGPGFAYEQYF.

CDR3 protein: CASSSTEQGSMYEQYF. In DNA form, the CDR3 reads TGTGCCAGCAGTTCCACCGAACAGGGGTCGATGTACGAGCAGTACTTC. The chain joins TRBV13 to TRBJ2-7, with 7 positions matching TRBD1. The CDR3 runs 16 residues. Germline V gives CDR1 PRHDT, CDR2 FYEKMQ (reference sequence). J was trimmed by 4 bases and V by 6 bases; bases with no gene match: 15.